This T cell receptor (beta chain) was observed in a study of shared clonotypes between healthy human individuals. On the study more broadly: Each donor's CD4 naive and CD4 memory cells filled three plates apiece, CD8 naive two, and CD8 memory one. Study findings and constraints: Larger estimated richness was generally recorded for naive subsets relative to memory subsets.

TCRdb's copy holds only in-frame clones and misses some; the assay was immunoSEQ multiplex PCR. Of 650,000 to 800,000 clones detected, approximately 72% appear once; the ten largest clones hold approximately 1.8%. Memory CD4+ cells were the fraction left after CD45RA+ naive selection. This clone was seen only a few times. What it binds is not known. Sequencing used memory CD4+ T cells sorted from blood. The subset denotes: CD45RA-negative fraction. The receptor was derived from a woman between 25 and 40 years old in good health.

DNA of the CDR3: TGTGCCAGCAGTCGGGACACCCCCTATGGCTACACCTTC. Amino acids: CASSRDTPYGYTF. The chain couples TRBV6-1 to TRBJ1-2, with D possibly being TRBD1 (6 bases). Germline lookup yields CDR1 MNHNS and CDR2 SASEGT. Trimming took 5 bases from V and 4 from J, leaving 11 bases between them. The CDR3 loop spans 13 amino acids.